Listed below are T cell receptor beta chains from one sample, sequenced in a study of CD8 T cells in ankylosing spondylitis. MiXCR, run by TCRdb on the 5' RACE reads, gives a single entry per CDR3 protein. The sample contains around 130,000 distinct CDR3 sequences, over 15% of which appear only once. Specimen: blood, either unsorted or a sorted T cell fraction (not recorded which). Receptors were obtained from a male donor with ankylosing spondylitis. Both conserved end residues are part of each CDR3. The D gene is left open where the match is weak. The size of a clone is reported for some rows only, either as once, few or many, or as a class for expanded clones.

v_gene,d_gene,abundance,j_gene,CDR3nt,CDR3aa
TRBV11-2,TRBD2,NA,TRBJ2-1,TGTGCCAGCAGCTTAGAATGGACTAGCGGGAGGGCAGACAATGAGCAGTTCTTC,CASSLEWTSGRADNEQFF
TRBV10-3,TRBD2,few,TRBJ2-7,TGTGCCATCAGTGAGTCTTCCTATGGGCTAGCGGGTTCCTACGAGCAGTACTTC,CAISESSYGLAGSYEQYF
TRBV7-9,NA,few,TRBJ1-5,TGTGCCAGCAGCTCGGGGAGGGCAAATCAGCCCCAGCATTTT,CASSSGRANQPQHF
TRBV2,TRBD2,NA,TRBJ2-1,TGTGCCAGCAGGAAGGGGGGACTAGCGGTTAGTGAGCAGTTCTTC,CASRKGGLAVSEQFF
TRBV6-2/TRBV6-3,TRBD2,NA,TRBJ2-1,TGTGCCAGCAGTTACTCACGACTAGCGGGGGATTATGAGCAGTTCTTC,CASSYSRLAGDYEQFF
TRBV20-1,TRBD2,few,TRBJ2-1,TGCAGTGCTAGTGGAGAGGCGGGAGGAGCCTACAATGAGCAGTTCTTC,CSASGEAGGAYNEQFF
TRBV19,NA,once,TRBJ2-2,TGTGCCAGTAGTATGCCGGGAGTGGACACCGGGGAGCTGTTTTTT,CASSMPGVDTGELFF
TRBV12-3/TRBV12-4,NA,NA,TRBJ2-1,TGTGCCAGCAGGACGGGGGTCGGTGAGCAGTTCTTC,CASRTGVGEQFF
TRBV7-9,NA,NA,TRBJ1-3,TGTGCCAGCAGCTCGTGGGGGGACATCGAAAACACCATATATTTT,CASSSWGDIENTIYF
TRBV7-7,NA,few,TRBJ2-1,TGTGCTAGCAGCTTTACCGGGGTCACTGAGCAGTTCTTC,CASSFTGVTEQFF
TRBV12-3/TRBV12-4,NA,NA,TRBJ2-1,TGTGCCAGCAGTTTTTCAGGGTACAATGAGCAGTTCTTC,CASSFSGYNEQFF
TRBV28,TRBD1,few,TRBJ1-1,TGTGCCAGCAGTTTATTCGGGACAGGGAACGCTGAAGCTTTCTTT,CASSLFGTGNAEAFF
TRBV6-4,NA,few,TRBJ2-3,TGTGCCAGCAGTCGGTGGGGGACCACACTCAGGCGGAACCGGGATGGTAACACAGATACGCAGTATTTT,CASSRWGTTLRRNRDGNTDTQYF
TRBV28,NA,many,TRBJ1-6,TGTGCCAGCAGTAGTTCTCCACCCCTCCACTTT,CASSSSPPLHF
TRBV20-1,TRBD1,NA,TRBJ2-3,TGCAGTGCTAGATTGGACAGGGACCGACCAAGCACAGATACGCAGTATTTT,CSARLDRDRPSTDTQYF
TRBV6-5,TRBD1,few,TRBJ2-5,TGTGCCAGCGGATACCAGACAGGGCAAGAGACCCAGTACTTC,CASGYQTGQETQYF
TRBV29-1,NA,many,TRBJ2-3,TGCAGCGTTTCCGGACACCCCGACACAGATACGCAGTATTTT,CSVSGHPDTDTQYF
TRBV7-9,NA,NA,TRBJ2-6,TGTGCCAGCAGCTTTTCAGGGGTCGCCTCTGGGGCCAACGTCCTGACTTTC,CASSFSGVASGANVLTF
TRBV29-1,TRBD2,NA,TRBJ2-1,TGCAGCGCCGGGCTAGCGGGTATTCGGGATGAGCAGTTCTTC,CSAGLAGIRDEQFF
TRBV7-3,TRBD2,NA,TRBJ2-3,TGTGCCAGCAGCTCTCTAGCGGGGAGTAGGGGCACAGATACGCAGTATTTT,CASSSLAGSRGTDTQYF
TRBV12-3/TRBV12-4,TRBD2,NA,TRBJ2-2,TGTGCCAGCAGTTTAGGCGGCGGGAGCAACACCGGGGAGCTGTTTTTT,CASSLGGGSNTGELFF
TRBV9,NA,few,TRBJ2-1,TGTGCCAGCAGCGCCGGGATTTCCTCCTACAATGAGCAGTTCTTC,CASSAGISSYNEQFF
TRBV11-1,TRBD1,few,TRBJ2-1,TGTGCCAGCAGCTTAGCTGCCGGGACAGGGTTGTTCGAGGGCTACAATGAGCAGTTCTTC,CASSLAAGTGLFEGYNEQFF
TRBV2,NA,NA,TRBJ2-7,TGTGCCAGCAGTGAAGAGGGGCTCAGCTACGAGCAGTACTTC,CASSEEGLSYEQYF
TRBV9,NA,NA,TRBJ2-2,TGTGCCAGCAGCGTAGAGGACCCGCGACTACAGGTCGGGGAGCTGTTTTTT,CASSVEDPRLQVGELFF
TRBV27,NA,few,TRBJ2-5,TGTGCCAGCAGCCACACAAGCGCTCAAGAGACCCAGTACTTC,CASSHTSAQETQYF
TRBV15,NA,NA,TRBJ2-7,TGTGCCACCAGCAGAGATGGGTCCCCAGGGAACGAGCAGTACTTC,CATSRDGSPGNEQYF
TRBV29-1,NA,few,TRBJ1-1,TGCAGCGTTGACGGGGGCGACGGTTTCGGGCTAAACACTGAAGCTTTCTTT,CSVDGGDGFGLNTEAFF
TRBV20-1,NA,few,TRBJ2-1,TGCAGTGCTAGAGATGTCCGAGGCGGTGAGCAGTTCTTC,CSARDVRGGEQFF
TRBV20-1,TRBD1,NA,TRBJ2-7,TGCAGTGCTAGAAGGATAGCGACAGGGGGATACGAGCAGTACTTC,CSARRIATGGYEQYF
TRBV12-3/TRBV12-4,NA,few,TRBJ2-2,TGTGCCAGCACTCAACTAGCTGGCGGGGAGCTGTTTTTT,CASTQLAGGELFF
TRBV6-5,NA,NA,TRBJ2-1,TGTGCCCGTAAGCAGGGAGATGAGCAGTTCTTC,CARKQGDEQFF
TRBV20-1,NA,NA,TRBJ1-5,TGCAGTGCTAGAGATAAGGTACACAGTGGTCAGCCCCAGCATTTT,CSARDKVHSGQPQHF
TRBV27,NA,many,TRBJ2-3,TGTGCCAGCGGACCGGTCACAGATACGCAGTATTTT,CASGPVTDTQYF
TRBV29-1,TRBD2,many,TRBJ2-1,TGCAGCGTTGCCCCACGGGGGGGACTAGCGGGAGTCGATGAGCAGTTCTTC,CSVAPRGGLAGVDEQFF
TRBV13,TRBD1,few,TRBJ1-2,TGTGCCAGCAGCGGAAACAGGGGGCGCGGTTATGGCTACACCTTC,CASSGNRGRGYGYTF
TRBV7-3,TRBD2,few,TRBJ2-1,TGTGCCAGCAGCTTACGCGGGAGGGCCTACAATGAGCAGTTCTTC,CASSLRGRAYNEQFF
TRBV10-3,TRBD1,NA,TRBJ2-1,TGTGCCATCCCCGGGACAGGGGGAGGTGAGCAGTTCTTC,CAIPGTGGGEQFF
TRBV7-9,NA,NA,TRBJ1-2,TGTGCCAGCGGGATACAGGGACGAGAGGACTACACCTTC,CASGIQGREDYTF
TRBV11-3,NA,few,TRBJ1-1,TGTGCCAGCAGCTTAGGACAGAAGTGGGGAACTGAAGCTTTCTTT,CASSLGQKWGTEAFF
TRBV13,TRBD2,once,TRBJ2-1,TGTGCCAGCAGTTTGGGGGTAGCGGGGCTGAATGAGCAGTTCTTC,CASSLGVAGLNEQFF
TRBV9,TRBD1,NA,TRBJ1-4,TGTGCCAGCAGCGTAGATGGACAGGGCGCTAATGAAAAACTGTTTTTT,CASSVDGQGANEKLFF
TRBV7-9,NA,NA,TRBJ2-1,TGTGCCAGCACTCGGGAGAGCTACAATGAGCAGTTCTTC,CASTRESYNEQFF
TRBV27,NA,few,TRBJ2-7,TGTGCCAGCCTTTCTAGTGTTCACGAGCAGTACTTC,CASLSSVHEQYF
TRBV7-2,NA,few,TRBJ2-7,TGTGCCAGCAGCTCACAGGGAACCTACGAGCAGTACTTC,CASSSQGTYEQYF
TRBV5-1,NA,few,TRBJ2-7,TGCGCCAGCAGTGATGGGGGCCTGTCCGAGCAGTACTTC,CASSDGGLSEQYF
TRBV27,NA,NA,TRBJ2-2,TGTGCCAGCAGTTTACGGGGGAGCACCGGGGAGCTGTTTTTT,CASSLRGSTGELFF
TRBV12-3/TRBV12-4,NA,few,TRBJ2-3,TGTGCCAGCTGCCGTAGTGGCGCAGATACGCAGTATTTT,CASCRSGADTQYF
TRBV29-1,NA,many,TRBJ2-7,TGCAGCGTTGTTCAGTACGAGCAGTACTTC,CSVVQYEQYF
TRBV15,TRBD2,NA,TRBJ2-1,TGTGCCACCAGCAGAGGTCTGGGGACTAGCGGGAGTGCAAATGAGCAGTTCTTC,CATSRGLGTSGSANEQFF
TRBV6-5,TRBD2,few,TRBJ2-3,TGTGCCAGCAGTTACACACAACTAGCGGGAGGTGCAGATACGCAGTATTTT,CASSYTQLAGGADTQYF
TRBV12-3/TRBV12-4,NA,few,TRBJ2-1,TGTGCCAGCAGTTTGTGGTCAAACAATGAGCAGTTCTTC,CASSLWSNNEQFF